The source of this TCR beta chain is a study of T cells in Graves' hyperthyroidism and ophthalmopathy (dated by TCRdb to about 2019). Turning to the overall study: Peripheral blood was collected at initial diagnosis, before any treatment. The approximately 95 discovery patients were divided at random into training and test sets in a 7:3 ratio. Whether ophthalmopathy could be predicted prospectively was tested in an independent validation cohort made up of 18 to 20 hyperthyroidism patients plus 17 patients who later progressed to ophthalmopathy. After sampling, hyperthyroidism patients received methimazole starting at 30 mg daily, and ophthalmopathy patients received high-dose intravenous methylprednisolone. The paper describes TCR Vbeta CDR3 sequencing of 130 to 150 peripheral blood samples, made up of about 40 ophthalmopathy patients, 70 to 75 hyperthyroidism patients and 17 progressor patients. The study also compared thyroid tissue and blood T-cell repertoires from five or six Graves' hyperthyroidism patients. To identify distinguishing TCR V-J signatures, a discovery cohort of about 95 patients was used, comprising 40 to 45 with Graves' ophthalmopathy and about 59 with stable Graves' hyperthyroidism.

Hyperthyroidism patients were newly diagnosed, had a disease duration of under 2 months, and were aged 18 to 65 years. Any patient with an uncontrolled infection, another autoimmune disease, pregnancy or lactation was excluded. Diagnoses were established on the basis of clinical symptoms, serum thyroxine and TRAb, thyroid ultrasound, and orbital computed tomography. Blood from progressor patients was collected at the time of first diagnosis with hyperthyroidism, before any ophthalmopathy symptoms had appeared. PBMCs were separated from about 10 ml of fresh peripheral blood using Ficoll-Paque density gradient centrifugation. Progressor patients were first diagnosed with Graves' hyperthyroidism and then developed ophthalmopathy during follow-up. Total RNA was extracted using Trizol reagent, and RNA quality was assessed on an Agilent 2100 Bioanalyzer. The investigation overall reported the following: Ophthalmopathy was separated from stable hyperthyroidism by a 13 V-J signature model, with 87.88% sensitivity and 81% to 82% specificity obtained in cross-validation and 80%/75% obtained in testing. Most expanded thyroid clonotypes (frequency above 0.001) were also detected in blood, suggesting blood repertoires may reflect thyroid immune responses. In validation, the model predicted progression to ophthalmopathy a median of approximately 6.3 months before onset, with roughly 71% sensitivity and about 72% specificity. Sample size was not statistically predetermined, and investigators were not blinded to group allocation.

The TCR beta CDR3 regions were amplified from the RNA transcripts. The TCR CDR3 was subjected to a first round of RT-PCR using the HTBI primer set and the Qiagen OneStep RT-PCR kit. A second multiplex PCR round built the libraries, followed by size selection and purification. Paired-end sequencing of the libraries was performed with 100 bp reads on an Illumina HiSeq2000. The authors' pipeline ran thus. Raw data were processed with SOAPnuke, discarding reads with adapters, uncalled bases, mean Phred below 15, or no exact constant-primer or identifier match. COPE v1.2.5 was used to merge high-quality paired reads, and clonotypes were defined as unique nucleotide sequences. MiTCR v1.1 was used to align the clonotypes against IMGT TRBV, TRBD and TRBJ reference segments. Only V-J combinations with frequency above 0.0001, covering about 99% of repertoires, were analysed. A TCS score was defined as the ratio between F50 (clonal expansion) and ExV (chaos), using BLOSUM62-based TCRdist between CDR3 peptides within each V-J. Welch's t-statistics and random forest reduced fewer than 550 V-J features to 13, which were used in a naive Bayes classifier (R e1071). TCRdb redid the processing of the public reads, applying fastp at Q25 and MiXCR, and retained in-frame beta chains. Under each unique CDR3 protein, matching rows form one entry showing the most common genes and DNA. TCRdb's processing, not the authors', yielded these V and J calls. The sample records some 600,000 distinct CDR3 sequences, around 13% of which are singletons. The ten most abundant clones make up 5.8% of the sample.

As for this clonotype: Which antigen it targets is not known. Base qualities were left out, and no much larger clone turns up one base away.

CDR1 SGHTS and CDR2 YDEGEE are derived from the germline V gene. The cysteine opens and the phenylalanine closes a CDR3 of 11 amino acids. Kept here is only the CDR3 DNA, which spans 33 bases and is read in frame from base 1. The sequencing sample was made of blood. The sequence links TRBV5-8 to TRBJ2-2; the D gene remains uncertain. The receptor was derived from a woman in her thirties with Graves' hyperthyroidism that later progressed to Graves' ophthalmopathy. The CDR3 protein is CAVQNTGELFF. The DNA is as follows: TGTGCAGTTCAGAACACCGGGGAGCTGTTTTTT.